A selection of T cell receptor beta chains follows, all from one sample in a study of beta chain features in type 1 diabetes. Using immunoSEQ multiplex PCR, the repertoire was profiled, and TCRdb retains in-frame clones only, with some absent. The table records nearly 700,000 clones, around an eighth of them present only once. Specimen: naive CD4+ T cells from blood. The origin of the receptors is a man between 18 and 29 years old with type 1 diabetes. Both conserved end residues are part of each CDR3. A D gene is named only where the DNA matches it firmly. For some rows the clone size is stated as once, few or many, or as a class when expanded; others skip it.

size,J,D,V,length,DNA,CDR3
.,TRBJ2-1,.,TRBV7-6,16,TGTGCCAGCAGCCCCGGGCAGGGATCCTATACGAATGAGCAGTTCTTC,CASSPGQGSYTNEQFF
.,TRBJ2-3,TRBD2,TRBV18,15,TGTGCCAGCTCACCCGGGACTAGCGGCGCAGATACGCAGTATTTT,CASSPGTSGADTQYF
.,TRBJ2-7,.,TRBV29-1,12,TGCAGCGTAAAGGACCGAAACTACGAGCAGTACTTC,CSVKDRNYEQYF
few,TRBJ1-5,.,TRBV30,15,TGTGCCTGGAGTTCCGGGGATTCCAGCAATCAGCCCCAGCATTTT,CAWSSGDSSNQPQHF
few,TRBJ1-2,TRBD1,TRBV30,15,TGTGCCTGGAGAACTCAGGGGGCGCCTGGCTATGGCTACACCTTC,CAWRTQGAPGYGYTF
.,TRBJ1-1,.,TRBV10-3,16,TGTGCCATCAGTGAGTCTGAACAGGGCGGGAGTCCTGAAGCTTTCTTT,CAISESEQGGSPEAFF
.,TRBJ2-3,TRBD2,TRBV5-4,16,TGTGCCAGCAGCTTCACGGTCGGGGGGGCCAGAGATACGCAGTATTTT,CASSFTVGGARDTQYF
.,TRBJ1-3,.,TRBV30,15,TGTGCCTGTACTAAAAACCCGAGTCCGGGAAACACCATATATTTT,CACTKNPSPGNTIYF
.,TRBJ1-1,TRBD1,TRBV30,13,TGTGCCTGGAGCCGACAGGGGATCACTGAAGCTTTCTTT,CAWSRQGITEAFF
few,TRBJ1-2,.,TRBV28,11,TGTGCCAGCAGGCTCAACTATGGCTACACCTTC,CASRLNYGYTF
.,TRBJ2-2,TRBD1,TRBV30,16,TGTGCCTGGAGGGGGGCCGACAGGGAACCAGCCGGGGAGCTGTTTTTT,CAWRGADREPAGELFF
few,TRBJ2-1,TRBD1,TRBV27,12,TGTGCCAGCAGTTTTTCGGGACAGTCGGAGTTCTTC,CASSFSGQSEFF
few,TRBJ2-5,TRBD2,TRBV4-1,16,TGCGCCAGCAGCCAGGCTAGCGGGGGGCGCCAAGAGACCCAGTACTTC,CASSQASGGRQETQYF
.,TRBJ1-1,.,TRBV12-5,15,TGTGCTAGTGCCCCACCGTGGCACCTGAACACTGAAGCTTTCTTT,CASAPPWHLNTEAFF
few,TRBJ1-4,.,TRBV30,13,TGTGCCTGGAGGCCGGGACTGGCGGAAAAACTGTTTTTT,CAWRPGLAEKLFF
.,TRBJ2-5,.,TRBV19,13,TGTGCCAGTAGTATAGACCGAGGCGAGACCCAGTACTTC,CASSIDRGETQYF
.,TRBJ2-7,TRBD1,TRBV7-2,16,TGTGCCAGCAGGCCCCCCTGGGGACAGTCGTCCTACGAGCAGTACTTC,CASRPPWGQSSYEQYF
.,TRBJ2-3,.,TRBV7-9,16,TGTGCCAGCAGCCCAATCGGACAGTCCTGGGGCGATACGCAGTATTTT,CASSPIGQSWGDTQYF
few,TRBJ2-2,TRBD2,TRBV15,16,TGTGCCACCAGCAGTTGGGATGGCGGGGGAACCGGGGAGCTGTTTTTT,CATSSWDGGGTGELFF
.,TRBJ1-2,TRBD1,TRBV25-1,15,TGTGCCAGCAGTGAATCCGCGACAGGGAACTATGGCTACACCTTC,CASSESATGNYGYTF
few,TRBJ1-1,.,TRBV7-9,16,TGTGCCAGCAGCTCCCCATCCGGGGGACAGAACACTGAAGCTTTCTTT,CASSSPSGGQNTEAFF
.,TRBJ2-7,TRBD1,TRBV2,14,TGTGCCAGCAGTTCCCAGGGGGTAAACTACGAGCAGTACTTC,CASSSQGVNYEQYF
.,TRBJ2-3,TRBD1,TRBV28,16,TGTGCCAGCGCGAATCCGGGACAGGGGTGGTCAGATACGCAGTATTTT,CASANPGQGWSDTQYF
.,TRBJ2-4,.,TRBV5-4,16,TGTGCCAGCAGCCCAGGGGAGATTTTAGCCAAAAACATTCAGTACTTC,CASSPGEILAKNIQYF
few,TRBJ1-2,.,TRBV2,12,TGTGCCAGCAGTCTCCAGGGTAATGGCTACACCTTC,CASSLQGNGYTF
few,TRBJ1-4,.,TRBV15,14,TGTGCCACCAGCAGAGAACGAGGGGGGGAAAAACTGTTTTTT,CATSRERGGEKLFF
.,TRBJ1-2,.,TRBV25-1,15,TGTGCCAGCAGCCTCGAGGGGTCCGGGACCCTAGGCTACACCTTC,CASSLEGSGTLGYTF
.,TRBJ1-2,.,TRBV10-3,13,TGTGCCATCAACCCTGGGACTAACTATGGCTACACCTTC,CAINPGTNYGYTF
.,TRBJ1-2,TRBD1,TRBV19,14,TGTGCCAGCTACCTCGGGACAGGGTTGGCTGGCTACACCTTC,CASYLGTGLAGYTF
.,TRBJ2-7,.,TRBV14,16,TGTGCCAGCAGCCCCTTGAACCGGGACGGGATTTACGAGCAGTACTTC,CASSPLNRDGIYEQYF
.,TRBJ1-6,TRBD1,TRBV14,16,TGTGCCAGCAGCCAAAAGAGGGACAGGGATAATTCACCCCTCCACTTT,CASSQKRDRDNSPLHF
.,TRBJ2-3,.,TRBV2,12,TGTGCCAGCAGTGGAGCCACAGATACGCAGTATTTT,CASSGATDTQYF
.,TRBJ2-1,TRBD1,TRBV11-2,16,TGTGCCAGCAGCAAATACGACAGGGTAGATTGGAATGAGCAGTTCTTC,CASSKYDRVDWNEQFF
.,TRBJ2-7,TRBD1,TRBV19,15,TGTGCCAGTAGTATAGAATCCAGGGGGCCCTACGAGCAGTACTTC,CASSIESRGPYEQYF
.,TRBJ1-3,.,TRBV20-1,10,TGCAGTGCTAGGGTGGACACCATATATTTT,CSARVDTIYF
few,TRBJ2-3,.,TRBV30,13,TGTGCCAGGGAGACTTCTAGCACAGATACGCAGTATTTT,CARETSSTDTQYF
.,TRBJ1-2,.,TRBV10-2,13,TGCGCCAGCACTCGGACAGAGAACTATGGCTACACCTTC,CASTRTENYGYTF
.,TRBJ1-5,.,TRBV5-1,15,TGCGCCAGCAGCTTGGACGGATCTAGCAATCAGCCCCAGCATTTT,CASSLDGSSNQPQHF
few,TRBJ2-7,TRBD2,TRBV10-3,14,TGTGCCATCAGTGTCTCCAGCGGGGGGCCTTCCCCCAGCTTC,CAISVSSGGPSPSF
few,TRBJ2-1,.,TRBV4-2,18,TGTGCCAGCAGCCAAGGGCCAGAACGGACTGGCTCCTACAATGAGCAGTTCTTC,CASSQGPERTGSYNEQFF
.,TRBJ1-5,.,TRBV5-6,15,TGTGCCAGCAGCTTTCCGACCGGGGGCAATCAGCCCCAGCATTTT,CASSFPTGGNQPQHF
few,TRBJ1-5,TRBD1,TRBV30,17,TGTGCCTGGAGTAGGGGACAGGGATACAATAGCAATCAGCCCCAGCATTTT,CAWSRGQGYNSNQPQHF
few,TRBJ1-3,TRBD1,TRBV10-3,16,TGTGCCTCGACCGGGACAGCCACCCCCTCTGGAAACACCATATATTTT,CASTGTATPSGNTIYF
.,TRBJ2-1,.,TRBV9,15,TGTGCCAGCAGCCTTGGGACCCGCCCTACGGATGAGCAGTTCTTC,CASSLGTRPTDEQFF
.,TRBJ2-3,TRBD2,TRBV14,14,TGTGCCAGCAGCCACCCTGCGGGGGTGTATACGCAGTATTTT,CASSHPAGVYTQYF
.,TRBJ2-5,TRBD1,TRBV7-9,14,TGTGCCAGCAGCCATAGGACAGGACAAGAGACCCAGTACTTC,CASSHRTGQETQYF
.,TRBJ2-5,.,TRBV6-5,14,TGTGCCAGCAGTTACTCGAAGGAAGGGGAGACCCAGTACTTC,CASSYSKEGETQYF
few,TRBJ1-2,TRBD1,TRBV4-2,15,TGTGCCAGCAGCCAAGAGCTGGGGACAGGGAGAGGCTACACCTTC,CASSQELGTGRGYTF
.,TRBJ2-7,.,TRBV6-5,15,TGTGCCAGCAGTTACTCGACTCTGGTCGGGTACGAGCAGTACTTC,CASSYSTLVGYEQYF
.,TRBJ2-3,TRBD2,TRBV7-8,15,TGTGCCAGCAGCTCCCCAGCGGGGGGTACAGATACGCAGTATTTT,CASSSPAGGTDTQYF
few,TRBJ2-5,.,TRBV18,15,TGTGCCAGCTCACCACCGAGGTCGTACCAAGAGACCCAGTACTTC,CASSPPRSYQETQYF
few,TRBJ2-6,TRBD1,TRBV5-6,18,TGTGCCAGCAGCTTACCAAGGGACAGCTACTCTGGGGCCAACGTCCTGACTTTC,CASSLPRDSYSGANVLTF
few,TRBJ1-1,TRBD1,TRBV2,13,TGTGCCAGCAGTGAGCAGGGGGCGACTGAAGCTTTCTTT,CASSEQGATEAFF
.,TRBJ2-7,.,TRBV18,13,TGTGCCAGCTCAGCGGGGATCCAATACGAGCAGTACTTC,CASSAGIQYEQYF
.,TRBJ2-7,.,TRBV7-9,17,TGTGCCAGCAGCTCCGGGGGGTTGACAGGGAGGGCCTACGAGCAGTACTTC,CASSSGGLTGRAYEQYF
few,TRBJ1-6,.,TRBV7-9,14,TGTGCCAGCAGCTTAGGACAGGTTAATTCACCCCTCCACTTT,CASSLGQVNSPLHF
few,TRBJ2-4,.,TRBV2,18,TGTGCCAGCAGTGAAGCGGGGGGGCGGAAACTAGCCAAAAACATTCAGTACTTC,CASSEAGGRKLAKNIQYF